This T cell receptor (beta chain) was identified during a study of shared clonotypes between healthy human individuals. TCRdb keeps only in-frame clones here, not all; method: immunoSEQ multiplex PCR. This sample yields about 2.1 million clones, of which roughly 91% are seen a single time; 1.5% to 2% belongs to the top ten. Selected positively for CCR7 and CD45RO-negative, naive CD8 cells excluded terminally differentiated effector memory CD45RA+ cells. This CDR3 comprises 12 residues. Trimming removed 5 bases from V and 6 bases from J, with 11 bases in between. Germline assignment: CDR1 SEHNR and CDR2 FQNEAQ (reference sequence).

The chain uses TRBV7-9 and TRBJ2-7; D gene ambiguous. This sequence originates from a man younger than 30 in good health. Some clones in this sample may be carry-over from other donors' samples. The source material was naive CD8+ T cells from PBMCs. CDR3 nucleotide sequence: TGTGCCAGCAGCCTACCGGGTAGCGAGCAGTACTTC. It codes for CASSLPGSEQYF.